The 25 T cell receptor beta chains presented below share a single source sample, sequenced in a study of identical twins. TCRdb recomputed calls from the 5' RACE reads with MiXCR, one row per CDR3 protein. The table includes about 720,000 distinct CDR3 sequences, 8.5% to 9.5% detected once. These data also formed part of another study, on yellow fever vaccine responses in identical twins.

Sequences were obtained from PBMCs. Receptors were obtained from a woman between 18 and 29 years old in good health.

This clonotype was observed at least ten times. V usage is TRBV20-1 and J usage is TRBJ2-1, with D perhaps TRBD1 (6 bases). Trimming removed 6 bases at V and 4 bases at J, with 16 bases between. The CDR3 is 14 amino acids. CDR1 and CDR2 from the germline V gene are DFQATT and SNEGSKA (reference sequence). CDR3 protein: CSASRQAKYNEQFF. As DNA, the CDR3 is TGCAGTGCGAGTAGACAGGCGAAGTACAATGAGCAGTTCTTC.

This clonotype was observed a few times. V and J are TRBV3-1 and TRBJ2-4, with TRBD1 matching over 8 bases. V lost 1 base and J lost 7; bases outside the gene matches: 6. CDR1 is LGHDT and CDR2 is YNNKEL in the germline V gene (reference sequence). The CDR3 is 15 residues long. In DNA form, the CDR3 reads TGTGCCAGCAGCCAAGGTCGGACAGGGATTAACATTCAGTACTTC. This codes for CASSQGRTGINIQYF.

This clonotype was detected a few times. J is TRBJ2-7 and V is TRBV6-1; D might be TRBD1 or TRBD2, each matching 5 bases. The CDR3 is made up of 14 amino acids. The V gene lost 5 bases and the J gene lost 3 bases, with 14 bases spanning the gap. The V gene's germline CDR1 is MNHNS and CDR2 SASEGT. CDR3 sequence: CASSRDGKNYEQYF. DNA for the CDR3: TGTGCCAGCAGTCGGGACGGAAAAAACTACGAGCAGTACTTC.

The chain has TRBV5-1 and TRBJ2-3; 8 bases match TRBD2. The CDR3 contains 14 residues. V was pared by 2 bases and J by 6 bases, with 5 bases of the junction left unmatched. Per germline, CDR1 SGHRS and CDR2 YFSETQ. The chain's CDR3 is CASSLRTSMDTQYF. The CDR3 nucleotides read TGCGCCAGCAGCTTACGGACTAGCATGGATACGCAGTATTTT.

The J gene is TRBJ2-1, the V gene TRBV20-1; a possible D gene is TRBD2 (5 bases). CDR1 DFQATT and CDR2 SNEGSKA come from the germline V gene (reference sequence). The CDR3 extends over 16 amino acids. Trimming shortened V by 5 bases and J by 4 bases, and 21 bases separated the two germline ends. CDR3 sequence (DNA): TGCAGTGCTCTCGGACTGACGTATTCCGCATACAATGAGCAGTTCTTC. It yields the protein CSALGLTYSAYNEQFF.

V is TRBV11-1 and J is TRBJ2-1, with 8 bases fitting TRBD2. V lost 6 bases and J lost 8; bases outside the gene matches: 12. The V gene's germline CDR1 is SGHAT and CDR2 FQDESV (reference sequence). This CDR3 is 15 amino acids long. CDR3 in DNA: TGTGCCAGCAGGAAAATAGCGGGAATTGTTGATGAGCAGTTCTTC. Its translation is CASRKIAGIVDEQFF.

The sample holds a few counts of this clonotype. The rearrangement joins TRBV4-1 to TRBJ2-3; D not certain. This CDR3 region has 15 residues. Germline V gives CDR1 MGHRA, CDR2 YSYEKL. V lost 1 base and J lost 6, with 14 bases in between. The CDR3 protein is CASSQGTTPGDTQYF. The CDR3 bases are TGCGCCAGCAGCCAAGGTACCACCCCCGGGGATACGCAGTATTTT.

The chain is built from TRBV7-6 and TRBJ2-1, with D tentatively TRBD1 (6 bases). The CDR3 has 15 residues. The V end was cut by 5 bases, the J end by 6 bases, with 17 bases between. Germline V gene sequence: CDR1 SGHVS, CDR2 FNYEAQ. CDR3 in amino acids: CASSRPKGHLNEQFF. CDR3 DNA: TGTGCCAGCAGCCGGCCCAAGGGACACCTCAATGAGCAGTTCTTC.

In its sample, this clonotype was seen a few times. CDR3 nucleotide sequence: TGCAGTGCTAGCCCCCCTTCGAATGAGCAGTTCTTC. Translation: CSASPPSNEQFF. This rearrangement joins TRBV20-1 to TRBJ2-1; unclear D gene. With 3 bases removed from V and 7 bases from J, the gap between germline ends came to 10 bases. Germline CDR1 DFQATT, CDR2 SNEGSKA (reference sequence). The CDR3 runs 12 residues.

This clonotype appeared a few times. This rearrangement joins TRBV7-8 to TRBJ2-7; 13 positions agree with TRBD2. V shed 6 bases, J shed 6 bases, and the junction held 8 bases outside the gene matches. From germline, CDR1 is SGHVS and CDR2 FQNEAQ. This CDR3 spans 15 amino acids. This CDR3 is CASSVPGLAGPEQYF. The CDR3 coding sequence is TGTGCCAGCAGTGTTCCGGGACTAGCGGGACCCGAGCAGTACTTC.

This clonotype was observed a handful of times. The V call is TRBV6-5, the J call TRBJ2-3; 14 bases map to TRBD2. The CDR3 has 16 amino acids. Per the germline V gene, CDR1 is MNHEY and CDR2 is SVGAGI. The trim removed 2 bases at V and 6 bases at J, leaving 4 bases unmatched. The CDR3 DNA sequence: TGTGCCAGCAGTTACCGAGGGACTAGCGGGAGCGATACGCAGTATTTT. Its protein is CASSYRGTSGSDTQYF.

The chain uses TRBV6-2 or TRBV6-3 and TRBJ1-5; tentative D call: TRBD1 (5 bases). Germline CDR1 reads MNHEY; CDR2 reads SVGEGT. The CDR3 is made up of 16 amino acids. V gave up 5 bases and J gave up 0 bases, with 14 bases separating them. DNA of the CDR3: TGTGCCAGCAGTCGCGCAGGGACCTCTAGCAATCAGCCCCAGCATTTT. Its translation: CASSRAGTSSNQPQHF.

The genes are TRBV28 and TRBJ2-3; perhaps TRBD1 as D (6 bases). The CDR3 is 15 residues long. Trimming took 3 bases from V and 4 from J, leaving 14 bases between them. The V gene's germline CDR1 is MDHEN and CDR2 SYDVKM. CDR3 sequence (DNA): TGTGCCAGCAGTTTTGGCCAGGGGATCGCAGATACGCAGTATTTT. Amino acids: CASSFGQGIADTQYF.

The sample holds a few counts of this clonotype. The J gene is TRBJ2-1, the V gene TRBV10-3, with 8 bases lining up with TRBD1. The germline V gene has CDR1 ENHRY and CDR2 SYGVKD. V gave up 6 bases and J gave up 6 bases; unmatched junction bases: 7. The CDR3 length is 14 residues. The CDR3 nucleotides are TGTGCCATCAGAGCACCCCAGGGGGCCAATGAGCAGTTCTTC. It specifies CAIRAPQGANEQFF.

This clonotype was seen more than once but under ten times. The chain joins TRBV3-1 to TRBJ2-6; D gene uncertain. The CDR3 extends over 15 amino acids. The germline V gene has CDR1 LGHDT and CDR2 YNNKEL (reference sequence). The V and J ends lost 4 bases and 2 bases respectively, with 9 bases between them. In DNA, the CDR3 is TGTGCCAGCAGCCGAGGAGTAACTGGGGCCAACGTCCTGACTTTC. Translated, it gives CASSRGVTGANVLTF.

The CDR3 sequence is CASSLIPTTDTQYF. In nucleotides, the CDR3 is TGCGCCAGCAGCTTGATTCCTACGACAGATACGCAGTATTTT. The rearrangement links TRBV5-1 to TRBJ2-3; D unclear. V was trimmed by 1 base and J by 3 bases, leaving 9 bases between them. The CDR3 runs to 14 residues. The germline V gene encodes CDR1 SGHRS and CDR2 YFSETQ.

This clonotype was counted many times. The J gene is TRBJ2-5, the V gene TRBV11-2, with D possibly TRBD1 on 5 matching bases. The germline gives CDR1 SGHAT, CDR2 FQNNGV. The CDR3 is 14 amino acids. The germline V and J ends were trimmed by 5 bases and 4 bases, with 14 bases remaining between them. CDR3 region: CASSPGQMGETQYF. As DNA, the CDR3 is TGTGCCAGCAGCCCAGGACAAATGGGAGAGACCCAGTACTTC.

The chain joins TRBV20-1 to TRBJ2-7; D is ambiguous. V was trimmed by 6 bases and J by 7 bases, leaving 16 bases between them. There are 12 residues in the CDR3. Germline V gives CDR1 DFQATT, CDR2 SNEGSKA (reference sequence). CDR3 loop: CSAKTRLTEQYF. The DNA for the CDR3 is TGCAGTGCCAAGACTCGTTTGACGGAGCAGTACTTC.

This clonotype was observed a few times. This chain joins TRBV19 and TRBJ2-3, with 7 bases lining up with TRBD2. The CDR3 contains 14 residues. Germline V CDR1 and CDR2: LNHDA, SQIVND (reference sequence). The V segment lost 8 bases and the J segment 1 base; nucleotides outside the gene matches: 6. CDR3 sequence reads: CASGRGFRTDTQYF. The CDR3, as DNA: TGTGCCAGTGGGCGGGGGTTTCGCACAGATACGCAGTATTTT.

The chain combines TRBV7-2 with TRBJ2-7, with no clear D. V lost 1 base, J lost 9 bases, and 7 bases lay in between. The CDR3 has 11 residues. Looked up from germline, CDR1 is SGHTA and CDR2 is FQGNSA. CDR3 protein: CASSLDSRQYF. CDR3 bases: TGTGCCAGCAGCTTAGACTCTCGGCAGTACTTC.

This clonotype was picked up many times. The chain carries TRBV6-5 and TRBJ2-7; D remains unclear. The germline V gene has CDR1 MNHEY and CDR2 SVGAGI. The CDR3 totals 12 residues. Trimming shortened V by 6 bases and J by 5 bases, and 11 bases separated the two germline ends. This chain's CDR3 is CASRGYSNEQYF. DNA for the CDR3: TGTGCCAGCAGGGGGTATTCTAACGAGCAGTACTTC.

The CDR3 DNA reads as TGTGCCAGCAGTTACTCTCGGGGCAACTCCTACGAGCAGTACTTC. It translates to CASSYSRGNSYEQYF. The chain couples TRBV6-5 to TRBJ2-7; TRBD1 or TRBD2 may be the D gene (5 bases each). This CDR3 is 15 amino acids long. With 0 bases removed from V and 0 bases from J, the gap between germline ends came to 9 bases. Germline-derived CDR1 and CDR2 are MNHEY and SVGAGI.

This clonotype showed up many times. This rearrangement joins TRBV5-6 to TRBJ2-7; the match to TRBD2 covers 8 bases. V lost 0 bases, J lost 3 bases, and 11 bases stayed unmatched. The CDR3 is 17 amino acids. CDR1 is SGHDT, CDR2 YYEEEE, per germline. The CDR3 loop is CASSLAEVRLAGYEQYF. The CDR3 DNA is TGTGCCAGCAGCTTGGCCGAAGTGCGTCTAGCGGGCTACGAGCAGTACTTC.

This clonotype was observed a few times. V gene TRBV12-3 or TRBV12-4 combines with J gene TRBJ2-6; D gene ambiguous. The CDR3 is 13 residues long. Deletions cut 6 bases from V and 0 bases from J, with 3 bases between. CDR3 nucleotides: TGTGCCAGCAGCCACTCTGGGGCCAACGTCCTGACTTTC. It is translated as CASSHSGANVLTF.

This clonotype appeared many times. CDR3 residues: CASSLVGQGASEQYF. The DNA of the CDR3 is TGTGCCAGCAGCTTAGTCGGACAGGGAGCCAGCGAGCAGTACTTC. The chain uses TRBV7-2 and TRBJ2-7; TRBD1 matches at 8 bases. Per germline, CDR1 SGHTA and CDR2 FQGNSA. The CDR3 has 15 amino acids. V lost 1 base and J lost 6; bases outside the gene matches: 8.